These 25 T cell receptor beta chains share one sample of origin, sequenced in a study of beta chain features in type 1 diabetes. Expressed TCRB transcripts got sequenced, as all isolated RNA was reverse transcribed. Using immunoSEQ multiplex PCR, the repertoire was profiled, and TCRdb retains in-frame clones only, with some absent. This table has 300,000 to 350,000 clones, approximately 9.7% appearing once. Broader study findings: Among patients with Type 1 diabetes, TCRB CDR3s were moderately but significantly shorter in every one of the four CD4+ subsets.

These TCRs' antigens remain unknown. Sample: central memory CD4+ T cells from blood. The receptor source for this set is a man in his thirties or forties with type 1 diabetes.

The chain combines TRBV18 with TRBJ2-3; the match to TRBD2 covers 10 bases. CDR3 size: 16 residues. J gave up 5 bases and V 0 bases, and 5 bases lay outside the gene matches. Germline loops: CDR1 KGHSH, CDR2 LQKENI. The CDR3, as DNA: TGTGCCAGCTCACCACCGAGAGCGGGGGGGCAAGATACGCAGTATTTT. Its translation: CASSPPRAGGQDTQYF.

This clone occurred a few times. This chain links TRBV11-2 with TRBJ2-3; tentatively, D is TRBD2 (7 bases). Germline CDR1 SGHAT, CDR2 FQNNGV. V shed 2 bases and J shed 4 bases, with 16 bases lying between them. The CDR3 has 16 amino acids. DNA of the CDR3: TGTGCCAGCAGCTTAACGGGGGGCCGCCGGCCAGATACGCAGTATTTT. It translates to CASSLTGGRRPDTQYF.

In its sample, this clone was seen a few times. The chain carries TRBV7-2 and TRBJ1-1; D unclear. Trimming cost V 1 base and J 5 bases, with 11 bases left between them. The CDR3 is 14 amino acids. Germline CDR1 reads SGHTA; CDR2 reads FQGNSA. The CDR3 reads CASSLEGRGTEAFF. The CDR3, as DNA: TGTGCCAGCAGCTTAGAGGGCCGAGGGACTGAAGCTTTCTTT.

This clone has a handful of counts. The V and J genes are TRBV5-4 and TRBJ1-1; TRBD1 might be the D (5 bases). This CDR3 is built from 15 residues. The V end was cut by 0 bases, the J end by 6 bases, with 15 bases between. Germline V lookup: CDR1 SGHNT, CDR2 YYREEE (reference sequence). The CDR3 loop reads CASSLESFQGSEAFF. The DNA of the CDR3 is TGTGCCAGCAGCTTGGAATCCTTTCAGGGCTCTGAAGCTTTCTTT.

This clone was observed a handful of times. The rearrangement joins TRBV18 to TRBJ2-3; maybe TRBD1 (6 bases). V lost 5 bases and J 5 bases, leaving 17 bases between the germline ends. The CDR3 is made up of 15 amino acids. Germline V gives CDR1 KGHSH, CDR2 LQKENI. In DNA form, the CDR3 reads TGTGCCAGCTCATCTCCCAACAGGGTGGGAGATACGCAGTATTTT. Its translation is CASSSPNRVGDTQYF.

The chain links TRBV20-1 to TRBJ1-2, with 8 bases lining up with TRBD1. The CDR3 is made up of 11 amino acids. Germline trimming cut 6 bases from V and 8 bases from J; bases unmatched to any gene: 5. The germline V gene encodes CDR1 DFQATT and CDR2 SNEGSKA (reference sequence). As DNA, the CDR3 is TGCAGTGCCTGGGACAGGCAAGGCTACACCTTC. Amino acid sequence: CSAWDRQGYTF.

This clone was detected a few times. The rearrangement uses TRBV19 and TRBJ1-4; a weak D match, TRBD1 (6 bases). The CDR3 length is 15 residues. V lost 5 bases, J lost 1 base, and 11 bases lay in between. From germline, CDR1 is LNHDA and CDR2 SQIVND (reference sequence). The CDR3: CASSVQGETNEKLFF. CDR3 DNA sequence: TGTGCCAGTAGTGTACAGGGTGAAACTAATGAAAAACTGTTTTTT.

This clone was detected a few times. V is TRBV10-3 and J is TRBJ1-4; D is ambiguous. With 0 bases removed from V and 8 bases from J, the gap between germline ends came to 13 bases. Per the germline V gene, CDR1 is ENHRY and CDR2 is SYGVKD. The CDR3 is 15 residues long. CDR3 sequence reads: CAISESAGGKEKLFF. The DNA for the CDR3 is TGTGCCATCAGTGAGTCCGCGGGAGGAAAGGAAAAACTGTTTTTT.

This clone was counted between two and nine times. V and J are TRBV15 and TRBJ2-7; D might be TRBD2 (5 bases). V lost 9 bases to trimming and J lost 9 bases, with 24 bases between them. In germline, CDR1 is LNHNV, CDR2 YYDKDF (reference sequence). The CDR3 totals 14 residues. The CDR3 region is CATARGQLSGGQYF. In DNA form, the CDR3 reads TGTGCCACTGCCCGAGGGCAATTATCTGGCGGGCAGTACTTC.

This rearrangement joins TRBV11-2 to TRBJ2-5, with D uncertain. The CDR3 loop spans 12 amino acids. Germline lookup yields CDR1 SGHAT and CDR2 FQNNGV. V was clipped by 3 bases and J by 5 bases, with 7 bases between them. The CDR3 DNA reads as TGTGCCAGCAGCTTTCACGGTGAGACCCAGTACTTC. Its protein product is CASSFHGETQYF.

This clone has only a few counts. The chain links TRBV7-9 to TRBJ1-6; 7 nucleotides agree with TRBD1. The CDR3 consists of 15 residues. Germline values: CDR1 SEHNR, CDR2 FQNEAQ (reference sequence). The trim removed 1 base at V and 15 bases at J, leaving 12 bases unmatched. The CDR3 bases are TGTGCCAGCAGCTTAGGGGGGACAGCGGGACGGAACCTCCACTTT. It is translated as CASSLGGTAGRNLHF.

This clone was recorded once. The rearrangement uses TRBV25-1 and TRBJ2-2, with TRBD1 matching 8 bases. The CDR3 contains 16 residues. Germline CDR1 reads MGHDK; CDR2 reads SYGVNS. J lost 6 bases, V lost 1 base, and 7 bases had no gene match. The chain's CDR3 is CASSESYRGSPGELFF. DNA for the CDR3: TGTGCCAGCAGTGAATCATACAGGGGGTCCCCCGGGGAGCTGTTTTTT.

CDR3: CASSLWTGNTGELFF. In DNA form, the CDR3 reads TGTGCCAGCAGTCTTTGGACAGGGAACACCGGGGAGCTGTTTTTT. This chain links TRBV2 with TRBJ2-2; 7 positions match TRBD1. From germline, CDR1 is SNHLY and CDR2 FYNNEI. Trimming at V came to 5 bases and at J to 1 base, leaving 4 bases not matched to a gene. The CDR3 covers 15 residues.

V gene TRBV7-2 combines with J gene TRBJ2-7; maybe TRBD1 (6 bases). CDR3 length: 14 amino acids. V was trimmed by 3 bases and J by 2 bases, leaving 11 bases between them. Germline V lookup: CDR1 SGHTA, CDR2 FQGNSA. CDR3 residues: CASSLRGQPYEQYF. The CDR3 nucleotides are TGTGCCAGCAGCTTGAGAGGACAGCCCTACGAGCAGTACTTC.

Ten or more counts support this clone. This rearrangement joins TRBV7-9 to TRBJ2-1; D gene unclear. CDR1 and CDR2 (germline): SEHNR, FQNEAQ (reference sequence). V was pared by 1 base and J by 7 bases, with 5 bases between. This CDR3 is built from 12 residues. As DNA, the CDR3 is TGTGCCAGCAGCTTAGTCGGGAATGAGCAGTTCTTC. It specifies CASSLVGNEQFF.

This clone was found a few times. The genes are TRBV7-9 and TRBJ2-7, with 7 bases fitting TRBD1. V shed 11 bases, J shed 2 bases, and the junction held 9 bases outside the gene matches. The CDR3 totals 13 residues. The germline V gene encodes CDR1 SEHNR and CDR2 FQNEAQ (reference sequence). CDR3: CADRALRPYEQYF. The CDR3, as DNA: TGTGCCGACAGGGCCCTGAGACCCTACGAGCAGTACTTC.

V is TRBV28 and J is TRBJ2-3; D is perhaps TRBD1 (6 bases). V dropped 7 bases and J dropped 5 bases, with 10 bases sitting between them. Germline V gene lookup returns CDR1 MDHEN and CDR2 SYDVKM. The CDR3 has 12 residues. CDR3 sequence reads: CASTRGQDTQYF. The DNA of the CDR3 is TGTGCCAGCACCAGGGGACAAGATACGCAGTATTTT.

This chain joins TRBV6-1 and TRBJ1-5; 9 nucleotides agree with TRBD1. Germline values: CDR1 MNHNS, CDR2 SASEGT. With 7 bases clipped from V and 2 bases from J, the junction kept 6 bases outside the gene matches. The CDR3 runs to 15 residues. The CDR3 DNA follows: TGTGCCAGCACCCTGACAGGGGGAGGCAATCAGCCCCAGCATTTT. Translated, it gives CASTLTGGGNQPQHF.

The chain recombines TRBV5-1 with TRBJ2-1; 11 bases map to TRBD2. J gave up 6 bases and V 4 bases, and 3 bases lay outside the gene matches. This CDR3 contains 14 residues. Germline values: CDR1 SGHRS, CDR2 YFSETQ. The CDR3 DNA reads as TGCGCCAGCAGCAAGCTAGCGGGGGGCAATGAGCAGTTCTTC. Residues: CASSKLAGGNEQFF.

This clone has more than one count but fewer than ten. The chain joins TRBV11-2 to TRBJ2-7, with 7 bases lining up with TRBD1. CDR3 length: 15 residues. The V gene end was trimmed by 4 bases and the J gene end by 4 bases; junction bases not matched to a gene: 10. Germline V gene sequence: CDR1 SGHAT, CDR2 FQNNGV. DNA for the CDR3: TGTGCCAGCAGCTCTCCCACAGGGGACCGGTACGAGCAGTACTTC. It yields the protein CASSSPTGDRYEQYF.

This clone came up a few times. The rearrangement uses TRBV23-1 and TRBJ1-1; a weak D match, TRBD1 (5 bases). TRBV23-1 is an open reading frame whose function is uncertain. V was pared by 7 bases and J by 2 bases, with 14 bases between. The CDR3 loop spans 14 amino acids. The CDR3 reads CASKWGSRNTEAFF. CDR3 coding DNA: TGCGCCAGCAAGTGGGGGAGCAGAAACACTGAAGCTTTCTTT.

J is TRBJ2-2 and V is TRBV28; D could derive from TRBD1 or TRBD2 (6 bases each). CDR3 length: 14 amino acids. V was clipped by 3 bases and J by 6 bases, with 11 bases between them. Per germline, CDR1 MDHEN and CDR2 SYDVKM. The CDR3 reads CASSLGGLSGELFF. The CDR3 DNA reads TGTGCCAGCAGTTTGGGGGGCCTCTCCGGGGAGCTGTTTTTT.

This clone was picked up a small number of times. The V call is TRBV7-2, the J call TRBJ1-1; D is ambiguous. Germline V gene sequence: CDR1 SGHTA, CDR2 FQGNSA. This CDR3 is 14 amino acids long. Trimming cost V 0 bases and J 1 base, with 6 bases left between them. The CDR3 region is CASSLASPNTEAFF. The DNA for the CDR3 is TGTGCCAGCAGCTTAGCATCCCCGAACACTGAAGCTTTCTTT.

This clone has just a few counts. The rearrangement joins TRBV11-2 to TRBJ2-1; D call uncertain. V was shortened by 1 base and J by 7 bases, with 8 bases between the two germline ends. CDR3 length: 13 residues. In germline, CDR1 is SGHAT, CDR2 FQNNGV. CDR3 sequence: CASSLVLGNEQFF. The CDR3 region has the DNA TGTGCCAGCAGCTTAGTTCTAGGAAATGAGCAGTTCTTC.

Only a few counts were recorded for this clone. The CDR3 loop reads CASSPGTPRTDTQYF. The CDR3 DNA reads TGTGCCAGCTCACCCGGGACTCCGAGGACAGATACGCAGTATTTT. This chain links TRBV18 with TRBJ2-3, with D perhaps TRBD2 (6 bases). Germline values: CDR1 KGHSH, CDR2 LQKENI. V lost 3 bases and J lost 3, with 13 bases in between. The CDR3 spans 15 residues.